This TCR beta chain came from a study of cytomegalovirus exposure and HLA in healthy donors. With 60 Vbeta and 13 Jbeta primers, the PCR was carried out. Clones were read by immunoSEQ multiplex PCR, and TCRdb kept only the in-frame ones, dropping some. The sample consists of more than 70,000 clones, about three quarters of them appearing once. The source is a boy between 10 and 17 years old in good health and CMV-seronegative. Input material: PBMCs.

The CDR3 DNA sequence: TGTGCCAGCAGCTTAGCGCTTCCTAGCGGAACCTACGAGCAGTACTTC. Its translation: CASSLALPSGTYEQYF. This rearrangement joins TRBV7-9 to TRBJ2-7, with 7 bases identical to TRBD2. Trimming took 0 bases from V and 2 from J; bases not matched to a gene: 7. Per germline, CDR1 SEHNR and CDR2 FQNEAQ (reference sequence). CDR3 size: 16 residues.